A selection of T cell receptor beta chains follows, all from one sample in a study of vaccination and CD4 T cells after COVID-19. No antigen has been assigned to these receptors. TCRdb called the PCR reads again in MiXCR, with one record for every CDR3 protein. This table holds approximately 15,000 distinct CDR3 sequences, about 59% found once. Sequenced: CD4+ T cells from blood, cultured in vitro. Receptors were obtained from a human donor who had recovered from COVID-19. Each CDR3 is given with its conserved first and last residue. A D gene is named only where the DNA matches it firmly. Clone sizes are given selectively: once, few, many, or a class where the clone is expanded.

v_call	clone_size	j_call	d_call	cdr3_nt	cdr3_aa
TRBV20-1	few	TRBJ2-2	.	TGCAGTGCCATACCCATAGAGAGCACCGGGGAGCTGTTTTTT	CSAIPIESTGELFF
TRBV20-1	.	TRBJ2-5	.	TGCAGCGCTGCTGGTGGCCCAGAAGAGACCCAGTACTTC	CSAAGGPEETQYF
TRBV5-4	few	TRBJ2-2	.	TGTGCCAGCAGCTCAACCCGACTAGGCCCCGGGGAGCTGTTTTTT	CASSSTRLGPGELFF
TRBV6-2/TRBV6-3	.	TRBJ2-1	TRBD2	TGTGCCAGCAGTTTCCCACTAGCGGGTAGGACCAATGAGCAGTTCTTC	CASSFPLAGRTNEQFF
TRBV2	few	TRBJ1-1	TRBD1	TGTGCCAGCATCGAGACAGGGATTGGCACTGAAGCTTTCTTT	CASIETGIGTEAFF
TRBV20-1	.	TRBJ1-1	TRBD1	TGCAGTGCTAGCCCCGGGACAGGGGAGTACACTGAAGCTTTCTTT	CSASPGTGEYTEAFF
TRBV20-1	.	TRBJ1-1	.	TGCAGTGCCGGCGGGGGGGCGTGGGTGATGAACACTGAAGCTTTCTTT	CSAGGGAWVMNTEAFF
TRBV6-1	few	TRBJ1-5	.	TGTGCCAGCAGGCATTACAATCAGCCCCAGCATTTT	CASRHYNQPQHF
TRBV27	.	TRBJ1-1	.	TGTGCCAGCAGACAGTCGGCGGGCGACGCCCCTTACCGTGAAGCTTTCTTT	CASRQSAGDAPYREAFF
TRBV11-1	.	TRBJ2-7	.	TGTGCCAGCAGCCTAGTCCCTCCTTACGAGCAGTACTTC	CASSLVPPYEQYF
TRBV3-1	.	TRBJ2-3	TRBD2	TGTGCCAGCAGCTCCCGGACTAGCGAAGTGGCAGATACGCAGTATTTT	CASSSRTSEVADTQYF
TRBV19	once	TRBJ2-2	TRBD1	TGTGCCAGTACGAGGGGGCCCATGGTCGGGGAGCTGTTTTTT	CASTRGPMVGELFF
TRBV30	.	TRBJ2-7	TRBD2	TGTGCCTGGAGTCCGAAAAGCGGGAGAGGGAGCGAGCAGTACTTC	CAWSPKSGRGSEQYF
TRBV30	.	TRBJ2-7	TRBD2	TGTGCCTGGAGTGCCCAGGCGGGAGGCGAGCAGTACTTC	CAWSAQAGGEQYF
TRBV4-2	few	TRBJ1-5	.	TGTGCCAGCAGCCAAGATAATTACGCCGGCTTAGGGACATACAATCAGCCCCAGCATTTT	CASSQDNYAGLGTYNQPQHF
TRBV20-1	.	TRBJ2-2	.	TGCAGTGCTAGAGATCGGTTGGCCGGGGGCGCAAACACCGGGGAGCTGTTTTTT	CSARDRLAGGANTGELFF
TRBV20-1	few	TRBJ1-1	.	TGCAGTGCGTTTAGAGGGAACACTGAAGCTTTCTTT	CSAFRGNTEAFF
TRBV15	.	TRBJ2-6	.	TGTGCCACCAGCAGAAGGGCGGCTGGGGCCAACGTCCTGACTTTC	CATSRRAAGANVLTF
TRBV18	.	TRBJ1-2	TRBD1	TGTGCCAGCTCACCAACAGGGGAGGACTATGGCTACACCTTC	CASSPTGEDYGYTF
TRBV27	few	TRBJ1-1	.	TGTGCCAGCAGTTTCATGGCTAACACTGAAGCTTTCTTT	CASSFMANTEAFF
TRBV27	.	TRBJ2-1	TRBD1	TGTGCCATCAGACCCGGGACAGGGGCCAATGAGCAGTTCTTC	CAIRPGTGANEQFF
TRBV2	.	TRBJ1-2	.	TGTGCCAGCAGTGAAGTTGTCGGCTATGGCTACACCTTC	CASSEVVGYGYTF
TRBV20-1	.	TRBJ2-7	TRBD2	TGCAGTGCGTTGACTAGCGGGAGTATCTACGAGCAGTACTTC	CSALTSGSIYEQYF
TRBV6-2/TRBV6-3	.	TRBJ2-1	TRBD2	TGTGCCAGCGTCCGGCGGAGGGCTAGCGGGAGGGGGGGGCGAACCTCCTACAATGAGCAGTTCTTC	CASVRRRASGRGGRTSYNEQFF
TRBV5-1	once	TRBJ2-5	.	TGCGCCAGACCTACCCTGACAGGCGTTCGCGATGAGACCCAGTACTTC	CARPTLTGVRDETQYF
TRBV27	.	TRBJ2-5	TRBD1	TGTGCCAGCAGTGGTCAGGGACAGGGGGAAGAGACCCAGTACTTC	CASSGQGQGEETQYF
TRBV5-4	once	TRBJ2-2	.	TGTGCCAGCAGCTTAGTGACGGCCGGGGAGCTGTTTTTT	CASSLVTAGELFF
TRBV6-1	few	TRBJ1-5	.	TGTGCCAGCAGTAAGACCGGGCCCCATCAGCCCCAGCATTTT	CASSKTGPHQPQHF
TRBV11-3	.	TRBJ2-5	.	TGTGCCAGCAGCCCGCTAGATGGGTGGGAGACCCAGTACTTC	CASSPLDGWETQYF
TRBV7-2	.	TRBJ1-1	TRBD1	TGTGCCAGCAGCCCGGGACAGGAACAAGCTTTCTTT	CASSPGQEQAFF
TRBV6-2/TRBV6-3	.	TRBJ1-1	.	TGTGCCAGCAGTTACAGGAGTGAAGCTTTCTTT	CASSYRSEAFF
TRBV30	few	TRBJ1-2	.	TGTGCCTGGAGTACTCGGGGGGGCGCCCGAGACTATGGCTACACCTTC	CAWSTRGGARDYGYTF
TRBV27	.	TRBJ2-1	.	TGTGCCAGCAGTTCCCGACGGGGCCGCTCCTACAATGAGCAGTTCTTC	CASSSRRGRSYNEQFF
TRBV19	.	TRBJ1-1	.	TGTGCCAGTAGTATTCTCGGTAACGGCGGACCGACCTTT	CASSILGNGGPTF
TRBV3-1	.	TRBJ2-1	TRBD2	TGTGCCAGCAGCCAAGCGGCGGGAGGGTCCTACAATGAGCAGTTCTTC	CASSQAAGGSYNEQFF
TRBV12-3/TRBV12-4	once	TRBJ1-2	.	TGTGCCAGCAGTCTGGGGGGGGGCTACACCTTC	CASSLGGGYTF
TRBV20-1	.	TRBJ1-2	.	TGCAGTGCTACCCACAGACGGGACTATGGCTACACCTTC	CSATHRRDYGYTF
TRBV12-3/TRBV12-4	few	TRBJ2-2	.	TGTGCCAGCAGTTTGGCTCAAAAGGGCGGGGAGCTGTTTTTT	CASSLAQKGGELFF
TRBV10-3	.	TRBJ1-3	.	TGTGCCATCAGGACCCAGGGCGATGGAAACACCATATATTTT	CAIRTQGDGNTIYF
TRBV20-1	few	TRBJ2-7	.	TGCAGTGCCAGCTTCCGAGGACTGGCGGTCCCTGCTCACTACGAGCAGTACTTC	CSASFRGLAVPAHYEQYF
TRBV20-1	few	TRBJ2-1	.	TGCAGTGCTTGGACACCTTACAATGAGCAGTTCTTC	CSAWTPYNEQFF
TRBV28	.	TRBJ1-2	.	TGTGCCAGCAGTTTATTTGTGGGGGGCTACACCTTC	CASSLFVGGYTF
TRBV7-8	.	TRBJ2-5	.	TGTGCCAGCAGCTTAGCGGGCGGGCGGTCAGAGACCCAGTACTTC	CASSLAGGRSETQYF
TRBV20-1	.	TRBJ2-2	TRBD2	TGCAGTGCTAGAGATCGACTAGCGGGAGGGAACACCGGGGAGCTGTTTTTT	CSARDRLAGGNTGELFF
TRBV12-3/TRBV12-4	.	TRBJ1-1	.	TGTGCCAGCAGTGAACATGGCAGAAACACTGAAGCTTTCTTT	CASSEHGRNTEAFF
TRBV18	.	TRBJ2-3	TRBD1	TGTGCCAGCTCACCCCCGGGACAGGGGGCAGATACGCAGTATTTT	CASSPPGQGADTQYF
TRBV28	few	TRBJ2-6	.	TGTGCCAGCAGTTTAAAGGGTTACTCTGGGGCCAACGTCCTGACTTTC	CASSLKGYSGANVLTF
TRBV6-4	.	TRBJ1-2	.	TGTGCCAGCAGCTCCGGGTCCAGCCTCAGAGGCTACACCTTC	CASSSGSSLRGYTF
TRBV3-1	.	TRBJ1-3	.	TGTGCCAGCAGCCGAGAAACAGGGCCCTGGAACACCATATATTTT	CASSRETGPWNTIYF
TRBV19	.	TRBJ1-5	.	TGTGCCAGTAGTAGTAATCAGCCCCAGCATTTT	CASSSNQPQHF
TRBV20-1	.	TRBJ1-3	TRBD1	TGCAGTGCTTGGACAGGGCTTGGAAACACCATATATTTT	CSAWTGLGNTIYF
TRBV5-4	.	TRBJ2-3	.	TGTGCCAGACAAACCCCCACAGATACGCAGTATTTT	CARQTPTDTQYF
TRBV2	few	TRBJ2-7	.	TGTGCCAGCAGAATAGACCAGTGGAGTTACGAGCAGTACTTC	CASRIDQWSYEQYF
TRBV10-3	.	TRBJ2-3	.	TGTGCCATCATGGGCAGCACAGATACGCAGTATTTT	CAIMGSTDTQYF
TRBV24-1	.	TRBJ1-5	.	TGTGCCACCAGTGAAAACGATCAGCCCCAGCATTTT	CATSENDQPQHF
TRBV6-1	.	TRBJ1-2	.	TGTGCCAGCTGGGACCTCCTCTATGGCTACACCTTC	CASWDLLYGYTF
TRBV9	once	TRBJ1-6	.	TGTGCCAGCGGGGAGGGTCCCTATAATTCACCCCTCCACTTT	CASGEGPYNSPLHF
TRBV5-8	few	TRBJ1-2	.	TGTGCCAGCAGCTTATTGGGTGGCTACACCTTC	CASSLLGGYTF
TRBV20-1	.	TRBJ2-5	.	TGCAGTGCTAGGAAGGGCTCACTTGTCCAAGAGACCCAGTACTTC	CSARKGSLVQETQYF
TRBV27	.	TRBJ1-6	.	TGTGCCACCAACCGTATCTCCAATTCACCCCTCCACTTT	CATNRISNSPLHF